Below, 21 T cell receptor beta chains from the same sample are listed, as sequenced in a study of blood T cell repertoires in COVID-19. Measured with immunoSEQ multiplex PCR; TCRdb has only the in-frame clones, and not every one. The sample contains 150,000 to 200,000 clones, 88% of which appear only once. Sequences were obtained from PBMCs or T cells enriched from blood (not recorded which). The receptor source for this set is a woman aged 50 to 65 who had recovered from COVID-19.

The chain uses TRBV11-3 and TRBJ2-1; D might be TRBD1 (5 bases). From germline, CDR1 is SGHNT and CDR2 YENEEA. This CDR3 has 14 residues. V was pared by 4 bases and J by 5 bases, with 12 bases between. As DNA, the CDR3 is TGTGCCAGCAGCTCCGGCCCAGGGCACAATGAGCAGTTCTTC. It translates to CASSSGPGHNEQFF.

This chain links TRBV6-5 with TRBJ2-1; tentative D call: TRBD2 (6 bases). V gave up 7 bases and J gave up 12 bases, with 25 bases separating them. Germline V gene sequence: CDR1 MNHEY, CDR2 SVGAGI. The CDR3 covers 15 residues. In DNA, the CDR3 is TGTGCCAGCATCGACGCGGGGCGTCGTAGCGCGGGGCAGTTCTTC. This codes for CASIDAGRRSAGQFF.

The V and J genes are TRBV5-8 and TRBJ2-1; D is ambiguous. V was trimmed by 6 bases and J by 4 bases, leaving 8 bases between them. Looked up from germline, CDR1 is SGHTS and CDR2 is YDEGEE. This CDR3 has 12 residues. The CDR3 reads CASTLLYNEQFF. CDR3 sequence (DNA): TGTGCCAGCACCCTATTATACAATGAGCAGTTCTTC.

The chain recombines TRBV6-2 or TRBV6-3 with TRBJ2-1, with 8 bases matching TRBD2. Unmatched junction bases numbered 6, after V lost 0 bases and J lost 2 bases. The CDR3 consists of 17 residues. Germline CDR1 and CDR2: MNHEY and SVGEGT. CDR3: CASSYSQGRGAYNEQFF. CDR3 nucleotides: TGTGCCAGCAGTTACTCCCAAGGGCGGGGGGCCTACAATGAGCAGTTCTTC.

Only one count was recorded for this clone. The V call is TRBV4-1, the J call TRBJ2-1; TRBD1 agrees at 7 bases. The germline gives CDR1 MGHRA, CDR2 YSYEKL. The CDR3 is 15 amino acids. V was clipped by 4 bases and J by 4 bases; unmatched bases: 7. CDR3 residues: CASSPGTASYNEQFF. The CDR3 DNA follows: TGCGCCAGCAGCCCCGGGACAGCCAGTTACAATGAGCAGTTCTTC.

The V and J genes are TRBV15 and TRBJ2-5; D may be TRBD1 (6 bases). Trimming cost V 1 base and J 0 bases, with 9 bases left between them. The CDR3 consists of 15 residues. Germline values: CDR1 LNHNV, CDR2 YYDKDF (reference sequence). The CDR3 DNA reads as TGTGCCACCAGCAGAGGACAGGTTTACCAAGAGACCCAGTACTTC. Its translation is CATSRGQVYQETQYF.

A single count supports this clone. V usage is TRBV6-4 and J usage is TRBJ2-2, with 7 bases aligning to TRBD1. V shed 3 bases and J 3 bases; nucleotides not matched to a gene: 4. Germline CDR1 reads MRHNA; CDR2 reads SNTAGT. The CDR3 contains 15 residues. The CDR3 protein is CASSEIQGDTGELFF. The CDR3 DNA follows: TGTGCCAGCAGTGAAATCCAGGGGGACACCGGGGAGCTGTTTTTT.

The chain uses TRBV7-9 and TRBJ2-5; TRBD2 agrees at 8 bases. This CDR3 is built from 14 residues. Germline lookup yields CDR1 SEHNR and CDR2 FQNEAQ (reference sequence). J lost 5 bases, V lost 3 bases, and 5 bases had no gene match. The CDR3 is CASSLSTGGETQYF. CDR3 in DNA: TGTGCCAGCAGCTTGAGTACGGGGGGGGAGACCCAGTACTTC.

The chain joins TRBV6-5 to TRBJ2-3; D possibly corresponds to TRBD2 (6 bases). The CDR3 spans 13 residues. Trimming removed 10 bases at V and 0 bases at J, with 11 bases between. Germline assignment: CDR1 MNHEY and CDR2 SVGAGI. In nucleotides, the CDR3 is TGTGCCATCACAGGAGGGAGCACAGATACGCAGTATTTT. Translated, it gives CAITGGSTDTQYF.

The chain links TRBV3-1 (or the pseudogene TRBV3-2) to TRBJ2-3; 14 bases align to TRBD2. The V and J ends lost 4 bases and 3 bases, in that order; junction bases with no gene match: 9. The CDR3 runs to 18 residues. Germline-derived CDR1 and CDR2 are LGHDT and YNNKEL (reference sequence). Here the CDR3 reads CASSPRPGTSGGTDTQYF. CDR3 in DNA: TGTGCCAGCAGCCCTCGACCGGGGACTAGCGGGGGAACAGATACGCAGTATTTT.

The V and J genes are TRBV5-6 and TRBJ2-7; 11 bases match TRBD2. The CDR3 is 15 amino acids. Per germline, CDR1 SGHDT and CDR2 YYEEEE. After removal of 1 base from V and 4 bases from J, the junction contained 4 bases not matched to a gene. The CDR3 DNA sequence: TGTGCCAGCAGCTTGACTAGCGGGGGTAGTTACGAGCAGTACTTC. Amino acid sequence: CASSLTSGGSYEQYF.

The genes are TRBV4-3 and TRBJ2-7; weak D call: TRBD1 (5 bases). CDR3 length equals 14 residues. The V and J ends lost 1 base and 5 bases respectively, with 12 bases between them. Germline V lookup: CDR1 LGHNA, CDR2 YSLEER. The CDR3: CASSQGPRQHEQYF. CDR3 nucleotides: TGCGCCAGCAGCCAAGGGCCGAGACAGCACGAGCAGTACTTC.

The rearrangement uses TRBV19 and TRBJ2-7; weak D call: TRBD2 (5 bases). Germline V lookup: CDR1 LNHDA, CDR2 SQIVND (reference sequence). Between the trimmed V and J ends, which lost 3 bases and 6 bases, there was a span of 12 bases. The CDR3 consists of 13 residues. DNA for the CDR3: TGTGCCAGTAGTATTCGAGGAGGTGGCGAGCAGTACTTC. It specifies CASSIRGGGEQYF.

The rearrangement uses TRBV7-3 and TRBJ2-1; D not certain. This CDR3 has 12 residues. The V gene's germline CDR1 is SGHTA and CDR2 FQGTGA. The germline V and J ends were trimmed by 3 bases and 8 bases, with 8 bases remaining between them. The CDR3 nucleotides read TGTGCCAGCAGCTTCTCTACGGATGAGCAGTTCTTC. This gives the protein CASSFSTDEQFF.

The chain couples TRBV5-1 to TRBJ1-1; TRBD1 is a possible D gene (6 bases). CDR3 size: 14 residues. V was trimmed by 4 bases and J by 1 base, leaving 11 bases between them. Germline CDR1 reads SGHRS; CDR2 reads YFSETQ. CDR3 sequence (DNA): TGCGCCAGCAGCAGACAGGCATCGAACACTGAAGCTTTCTTT. Its protein product is CASSRQASNTEAFF.

The table lists this clone with a count of one. J is TRBJ2-1 and V is TRBV6-5; 9 positions agree with TRBD1. V lost 4 bases, J lost 3 bases, and 4 bases stayed unmatched. Germline V CDR1 and CDR2: MNHEY, SVGAGI. The CDR3 sequence is 15 residues long. CDR3: CASSLTGQGYNEQFF. DNA of the CDR3: TGTGCCAGCAGTTTAACGGGACAGGGCTACAATGAGCAGTTCTTC.

In DNA form, the CDR3 reads TGTGCCAGCAGTGACTCGGCAGGGGGTCCGAACACTGAAGCTTTCTTT. Encoded protein: CASSDSAGGPNTEAFF. The rearrangement uses TRBV6-4 and TRBJ1-1; 7 nucleotides agree with TRBD1. The V segment lost 0 bases and the J segment 1 base; nucleotides outside the gene matches: 5. This CDR3 contains 16 residues. Germline V gene data show CDR1 as MRHNA and CDR2 as SNTAGT.

V and J are TRBV27 and TRBJ2-1; perhaps TRBD1 as D (6 bases). Germline CDR1 and CDR2: MNHEY and SMNVEV (reference sequence). This CDR3 region has 15 residues. Trimming took 7 bases from V and 4 from J, leaving 17 bases between them. CDR3 nucleotide sequence: TGTGCCAGCAACCTACAGGGAAGTTCGTACAATGAGCAGTTCTTC. Its protein product is CASNLQGSSYNEQFF.

The J gene is TRBJ2-3, the V gene TRBV7-3; 14 bases line up with TRBD2. The CDR3 sequence is 15 residues long. In germline, CDR1 is SGHTA, CDR2 FQGTGA. The ends lost 3 bases at V and 5 bases at J; junction bases unmatched: 1. Here the CDR3 DNA reads TGTGCCAGCAGCTTCGGGACTAGCGGGGGAGATACGCAGTATTTT. It codes for CASSFGTSGGDTQYF.

The rearrangement joins TRBV28 to TRBJ2-5, with a weak D call TRBD2 (7 bases). The CDR3 extends over 14 amino acids. The V gene's germline CDR1 is MDHEN and CDR2 SYDVKM. The V and J ends lost 7 bases and 4 bases respectively, with 16 bases between them. The CDR3 protein is CASTAGGAVETQYF. The CDR3 coding sequence is TGTGCCAGCACCGCTGGGGGGGCTGTAGAGACCCAGTACTTC. Looking up the rest from reference TRBV28 and TRBJ2-5 gives the full variable domain: DVKVTQSSRYLVKRTGEKVFLECVQDMDHENMFWYRQDPGLGLRLIYFSYDVKMKEKGDIPEGYSVSREKKERFSLILESASTNQTSMYLCASTAGGAVETQYFGPGTRLLVL.

The chain joins TRBV7-6 to TRBJ2-7; the D gene is possibly TRBD1 (6 bases). This CDR3 has 15 residues. V lost 5 bases and J 7 bases, leaving 21 bases between the germline ends. In germline, CDR1 is SGHVS, CDR2 FNYEAQ. The CDR3 DNA reads TGTGCCAGCAGCCCCTCGACAGGCGTCGGTAGGGAGCAGTACTTC. It codes for CASSPSTGVGREQYF.